One and the same sample provided the 14 T cell receptor beta chains below, sequenced in a study of T cell responses to AZD1222 COVID-19 vaccine. Assay: immunoSEQ multiplex PCR; the TCRdb copy retains only in-frame clones and omits some. This sample has 210,000 or so clones, with about 92% found just once. The material was peripheral blood, obtained on day 0 of MenACWY control vaccination. These receptor sequences come from an adult in good health.

This chain joins TRBV30 and TRBJ1-6; unclear D gene. The CDR3 contains 14 residues. CDR1 is GTSNPN and CDR2 is SVGIG in the germline V gene (reference sequence). Deletions cut 0 bases from V and 8 bases from J, with 11 bases between. The CDR3 spells CAWSVTMGYSPLHF. Written as DNA, the CDR3 is TGTGCCTGGAGTGTGACTATGGGATATTCACCCCTCCACTTT.

The chain has TRBV19 and TRBJ2-3, with 12 bases fitting TRBD2. J was trimmed by 5 bases and V by 11 bases; bases with no gene match: 8. The germline gives CDR1 LNHDA, CDR2 SQIVND (reference sequence). The CDR3 runs 14 residues. CDR3 region: CAASSGGAGDTQYF. In nucleotides, the CDR3 is TGTGCCGCCTCTAGCGGGGGGGCGGGAGATACGCAGTATTTT. Full variable domain (rest looked up from reference TRBV19 and TRBJ2-3): DGGITQSPKYLFRKEGQNVTLSCEQNLNHDAMYWYRQDPGQGLRLIYYSQIVNDFQKGDIAEGYSVSREKKESFPLTVTSAQKNPTAFYLCAASSGGAGDTQYFGPGTRLTVL.

This chain connects TRBV30 to TRBJ2-2; tentative D call: TRBD2 (7 bases). Per germline, CDR1 GTSNPN and CDR2 SVGIG (reference sequence). The CDR3 sequence is 15 residues long. The V and J ends lost 0 bases and 3 bases respectively, with 11 bases between them. In DNA, the CDR3 is TGTGCCTGGAGTGTGCGGGGGCTGTACACCGGGGAGCTGTTTTTT. Residues: CAWSVRGLYTGELFF.

V gene TRBV2 combines with J gene TRBJ2-5; possibly TRBD1 or TRBD2 for D (7 bases each). The CDR3 consists of 15 residues. CDR1 is SNHLY, CDR2 FYNNEI, per germline. V was trimmed by 7 bases and J by 5 bases, leaving 20 bases between them. The CDR3 coding sequence is TGTGCCAGCACGCCTCAGGGGGGGGCCTTTGAGACCCAGTACTTC. Its protein product is CASTPQGGAFETQYF.

The genes are TRBV5-5 and TRBJ1-2; D might be TRBD1 (5 bases). The germline V gene has CDR1 SGHKS and CDR2 YYEKEE (reference sequence). Trimming removed 2 bases at V and 4 bases at J, with 18 bases between. This CDR3 contains 16 residues. In nucleotides, the CDR3 is TGTGCCAGCAGCTTCATCGGGGCAGTCTCATCCTATGGCTACACCTTC. It encodes CASSFIGAVSSYGYTF.

The gene calls are TRBV2 and TRBJ1-6; a possible D gene is TRBD1 (5 bases). There are 15 residues in the CDR3. Per germline, CDR1 SNHLY and CDR2 FYNNEI. Trimming took 10 bases from V and 1 from J, leaving 14 bases between them. Written as DNA, the CDR3 is TGTGCCACGGGGGGAGGGAATTCCTATAATTCACCCCTCCACTTT. Translation: CATGGGNSYNSPLHF. Looking up the rest from reference TRBV2 and TRBJ1-6 gives the full variable domain: EPEVTQTPSHQVTQMGQEVILRCVPISNHLYFYWYRQILGQKVEFLVSFYNNEISEKSEIFDDQFSVERPDGSNFTLKIRSTKLEDSAMYFCATGGGNSYNSPLHFGNGTRLTVT.

The chain joins TRBV12-3 or TRBV12-4 to TRBJ1-2; 10 nucleotides align to TRBD1. V was clipped by 1 base and J by 7 bases; unmatched bases: 0. The CDR3 has 13 amino acids. The CDR3 DNA sequence: TGTGCCAGCAGTTTAGGGGACAGGGGTGGCTACACCTTC. It specifies CASSLGDRGGYTF.

CDR3 in amino acids: CASSFSRDGYYGYTF. The CDR3 DNA is TGTGCCAGCAGTTTTTCACGGGACGGATACTATGGCTACACCTTC. This chain connects TRBV28 to TRBJ1-2, with a weak D call TRBD1 (5 bases). The germline V gene has CDR1 MDHEN and CDR2 SYDVKM. Trimming stripped 3 bases from V and 3 bases from J, with 14 bases between. The CDR3 has 15 amino acids.

This sequence joins TRBV5-8 and TRBJ1-2; perhaps TRBD1 as D (5 bases). The CDR3 consists of 16 residues. Germline-derived CDR1 and CDR2 are SGHTS and YDEGEE. The germline V and J ends were trimmed by 4 bases and 1 base, with 17 bases remaining between them. The CDR3 DNA is TGTGCCAGCAGCCCGGATTGGCAGGGAGGTAACTATGGCTACACCTTC. This codes for CASSPDWQGGNYGYTF.

The chain couples TRBV19 to TRBJ1-5, with D uncertain. The CDR3 runs to 12 residues. CDR1 and CDR2 from the germline V gene are LNHDA and SQIVND (reference sequence). V was pared by 3 bases and J by 2 bases, with 2 bases between. CDR3 loop: CASSMGNQPQHF. DNA for the CDR3: TGTGCCAGTAGTATGGGCAATCAGCCCCAGCATTTT.

V gene TRBV14 combines with J gene TRBJ1-6; D not certain. Germline CDR1 SGHDN, CDR2 FVKESK. CDR3 size: 11 residues. V lost 1 base, J lost 10 bases, and 2 bases lay in between. For the CDR3, the DNA is TGTGCCAGCAGCCAAGGGTCACCCCTCCACTTT. Translation gives CASSQGSPLHF.

V usage is TRBV19 and J usage is TRBJ2-2; 7 bases match TRBD1. The junction had 8 bases not matched to a gene; V was cut back by 6 bases and J by 1 base. Per the germline V gene, CDR1 is LNHDA and CDR2 is SQIVND (reference sequence). The CDR3 contains 16 residues. The CDR3 DNA is TGTGCCAGTAGACCTCACCGGGACAGGAACACCGGGGAGCTGTTTTTT. As protein: CASRPHRDRNTGELFF.

The chain combines TRBV7-2 with TRBJ1-2; D is perhaps TRBD1 (6 bases). The V gene lost 2 bases and the J gene lost 8 bases, with 15 bases spanning the gap. Germline CDR1 reads SGHTA; CDR2 reads FQGNSA. The CDR3 is made up of 14 amino acids. CDR3 DNA: TGTGCCAGCAGCTTAAGGGACAAACTGGGAGGCTACACCTTC. Translated: CASSLRDKLGGYTF.

The rearrangement links TRBV3-1 (or the pseudogene TRBV3-2) to TRBJ2-1; 9 positions match TRBD2. This CDR3 region has 16 residues. In germline, CDR1 is LGHDT, CDR2 YNNKEL (reference sequence). V gave up 3 bases and J gave up 7 bases; unmatched junction bases: 10. CDR3 DNA: TGTGCCAGCAGCCATTATCGCGGGGGGGCCCGAAATGAGCAGTTCTTC. This gives the protein CASSHYRGGARNEQFF.